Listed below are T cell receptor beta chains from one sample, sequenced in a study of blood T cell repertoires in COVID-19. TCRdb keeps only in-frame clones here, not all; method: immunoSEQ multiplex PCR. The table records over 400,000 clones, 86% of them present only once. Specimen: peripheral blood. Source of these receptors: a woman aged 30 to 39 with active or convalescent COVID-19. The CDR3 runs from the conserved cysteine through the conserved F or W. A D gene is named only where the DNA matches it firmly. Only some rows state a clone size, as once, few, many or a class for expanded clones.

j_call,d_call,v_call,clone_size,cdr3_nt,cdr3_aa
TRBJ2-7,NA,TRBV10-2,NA,TGCGCCAGCAGAAGTCTAGGCTACGAGCAGTACTTC,CASRSLGYEQYF
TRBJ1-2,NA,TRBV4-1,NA,TGCGCCAGCAGCCTCGGCGGGGTAGACTATGGCTACACCTTC,CASSLGGVDYGYTF
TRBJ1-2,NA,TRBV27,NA,TGTGCCAGCAGTTTCCTTCCGAGGCCTGCTAACTATGGCTACACCTTC,CASSFLPRPANYGYTF
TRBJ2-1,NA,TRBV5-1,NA,TGCGCCAGCAGCTTCATCTCCGGTGAGCAGTTCTTC,CASSFISGEQFF
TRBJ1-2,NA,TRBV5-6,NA,TGTGCCAGCAGCCTAACAGGGTTTGGCTACACCTTC,CASSLTGFGYTF
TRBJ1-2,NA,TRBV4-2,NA,TGTGCCAGCAGCCAAGAACCGGGGTTCAACTATGGCTACACCTTC,CASSQEPGFNYGYTF
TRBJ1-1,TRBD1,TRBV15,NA,TGTGCCACCAGCACCACGGGCAGGGGGCCATTAGGGGACACTGAAGCTTTCTTT,CATSTTGRGPLGDTEAFF
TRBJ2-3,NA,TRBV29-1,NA,TGCAGCGTTGATAAAGTGCGAGATACGCAGTATTTT,CSVDKVRDTQYF
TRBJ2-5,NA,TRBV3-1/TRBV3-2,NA,TGTGCCAGCAGCCAAGATGTCTCCGGGACCCAGTACTTC,CASSQDVSGTQYF
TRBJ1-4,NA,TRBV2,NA,TGTGCCAGCCTTTCAACGGGGGGTAGTGAAAAACTGTTTTTT,CASLSTGGSEKLFF
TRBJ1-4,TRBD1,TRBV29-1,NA,TGCAGCGTCAGGACAGGGAGTGGTGAAAAACTGTTTTTT,CSVRTGSGEKLFF
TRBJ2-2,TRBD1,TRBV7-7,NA,TGTGCCAGCAGCTCAGGACAGGGTGTCGGTGGGGAGCTGTTTTTT,CASSSGQGVGGELFF
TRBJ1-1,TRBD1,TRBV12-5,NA,TGTGCTAGTGGTTTGGTACCGGGACAGGGGAACACTGAAGCTTTCTTT,CASGLVPGQGNTEAFF
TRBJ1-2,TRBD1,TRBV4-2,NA,TGTGCCAGCAGCCAGCCAGTCGACCGGACAGGGGGTTTGAGAGGCTACACCTTC,CASSQPVDRTGGLRGYTF
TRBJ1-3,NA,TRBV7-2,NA,TGTGCCAGCAGCTTATATGACAGCTTTGGAAACACCATATATTTT,CASSLYDSFGNTIYF
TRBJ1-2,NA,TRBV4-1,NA,TGCGCCAGCAGCCAAGACCCCGGGGGGGTGGAAGGCTACACCTTC,CASSQDPGGVEGYTF
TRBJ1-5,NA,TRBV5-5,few,TGTGCCAGCAGCTTAGGACACATTAATAGCAATCAGCCCCAGCATTTT,CASSLGHINSNQPQHF
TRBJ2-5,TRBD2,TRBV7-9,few,TGTGCCAGCAGCTCTCCGACTAGCGGAGAAGAGACCCAGTACTTC,CASSSPTSGEETQYF
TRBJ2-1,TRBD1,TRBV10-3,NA,TGTGCCATCAGCGGGACAGGGGATGAGCAGTTCTTC,CAISGTGDEQFF
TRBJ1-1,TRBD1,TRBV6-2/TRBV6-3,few,TGTGCCAGCAGCTCCGACAGGGGACGATCGAGTACTGAAGCTTTCTTT,CASSSDRGRSSTEAFF
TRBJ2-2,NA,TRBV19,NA,TGTGCCAGTAGTTTTCTACAGGGAGTCACCGGGGAGCTGTTTTTT,CASSFLQGVTGELFF
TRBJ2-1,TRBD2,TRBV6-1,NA,TGTGCCAGCAGTGAAGATGCTAGCGGGAGGCATCTGGGGCGGTTCTTC,CASSEDASGRHLGRFF
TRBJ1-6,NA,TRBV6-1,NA,TGTGCCAGCAGTGAACTCCTAAGGACAGCGGATTCACCCCTCCACTTT,CASSELLRTADSPLHF
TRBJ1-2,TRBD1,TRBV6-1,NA,TGTGCCAGCAGTGAAGCCGGGACAGGGAGCTATGGCTACACCTTC,CASSEAGTGSYGYTF
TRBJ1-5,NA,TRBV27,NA,TGTGCCAGCAGTTTATCCGGGTCCTCCCTCAAGTATAGCAATCAGCCCCAGCATTTT,CASSLSGSSLKYSNQPQHF
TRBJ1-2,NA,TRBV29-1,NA,TGCAGCGTTGAGACCTCGGGAGGCTACACCTTC,CSVETSGGYTF
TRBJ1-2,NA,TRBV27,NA,TGTGCCAGCAGCCGTGTTGCCCGGGGTGGCTACACCTTC,CASSRVARGGYTF
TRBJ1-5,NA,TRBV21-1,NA,TGTGCCAGCAGCAAGGGACAGGGGGCTGATCAGCCCCAGCATTTT,CASSKGQGADQPQHF
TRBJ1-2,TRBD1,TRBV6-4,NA,TGTGCCAGCAGTGCGACAGGGAACTATGGCTACACCTTC,CASSATGNYGYTF
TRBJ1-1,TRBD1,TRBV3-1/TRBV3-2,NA,TGTGCCAGCAGCTGGACAGGGAACACTGAAGCTTTCTTT,CASSWTGNTEAFF
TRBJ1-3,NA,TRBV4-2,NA,TGTGCCAGCAGCCAAGATGCTTTCGAGACTAGAGGAAACACCATATATTTT,CASSQDAFETRGNTIYF
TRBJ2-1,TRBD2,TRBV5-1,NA,TGCGCCAGCAGCTTGTCTCCACTAGCGGCCTCCGGCAATGAGCAGTTCTTC,CASSLSPLAASGNEQFF
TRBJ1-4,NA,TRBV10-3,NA,TGTGCCATCAGTGAGGGACAGAATGAAAAACTGTTTTTT,CAISEGQNEKLFF
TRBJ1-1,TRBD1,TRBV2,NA,TGTGCCAGCAGCGGACAGGGAAAAATGAACACTGAAGCTTTCTTT,CASSGQGKMNTEAFF
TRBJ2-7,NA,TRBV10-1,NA,TGCGCCAGCTCGGGAAGCTTGGGCTACGAGCAGTACTTC,CASSGSLGYEQYF
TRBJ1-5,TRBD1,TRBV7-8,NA,TGTGCCAGCAGCTTAGAGGGGGGACAGGGGTTCCAGCCCCAGCATTTT,CASSLEGGQGFQPQHF
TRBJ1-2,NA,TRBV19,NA,TGTGCCAGTAGCAGGGGAGCTAACTATGGCTACACCTTC,CASSRGANYGYTF
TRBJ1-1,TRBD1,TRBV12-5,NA,TGTGCTAGTGGTTTGGTACAGGGGCGCCAGTCCGGAATCTTT,CASGLVQGRQSGIF
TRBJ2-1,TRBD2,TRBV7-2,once,TGTGCCAGCAGCCCCGGGACTAGCGGGGCCTGGGTGGAGCAGTTCTTC,CASSPGTSGAWVEQFF
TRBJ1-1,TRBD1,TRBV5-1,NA,TGCGCCAGCAGCTTGGGTTTGGGGGGACAGGGGATGAACACTGAAGCTTTCTTT,CASSLGLGGQGMNTEAFF
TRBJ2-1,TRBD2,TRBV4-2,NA,TGTGCCAGCAGTCGAACTAGCGACAGCTCCTACAATGAGCAGTTCTTC,CASSRTSDSSYNEQFF
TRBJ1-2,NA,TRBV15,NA,TGTGCCACCAGGGACAGAGACTATGGCTACACCTTC,CATRDRDYGYTF
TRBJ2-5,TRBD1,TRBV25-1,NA,TGTGCCAGCAGTGAGCACCGTCCGAGGGACAGCGACCAAGAGACCCAGTACTTC,CASSEHRPRDSDQETQYF
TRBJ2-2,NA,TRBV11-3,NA,TGTGCCAGCAGCTTTGTAGGCGGTTCGAACACCGGGGAGCTGTTTTTT,CASSFVGGSNTGELFF
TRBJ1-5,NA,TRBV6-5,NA,TGTGCCAGTTTAGGGGCCGCGGGGGGGAATTTT,CASLGAAGGNF
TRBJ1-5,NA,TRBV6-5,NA,TGTGCCAGCAGCGCAGGGTTTTATCAGCCCCAGCATTTT,CASSAGFYQPQHF
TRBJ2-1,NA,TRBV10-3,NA,TGTGCCATCGGTTCGGGGACTCCAGCCTACAATGAGCAGTTCTTC,CAIGSGTPAYNEQFF
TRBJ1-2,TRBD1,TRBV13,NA,TGTGCCAGCAGCTGGACAGGGGATGGCTACACCTTC,CASSWTGDGYTF
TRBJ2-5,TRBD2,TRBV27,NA,TGTGCCAGCAGGGCTCTAGCGGAAGAGACCCAGTACTTC,CASRALAEETQYF
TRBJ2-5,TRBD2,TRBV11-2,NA,TGTGCCAGCAGCCCCGGACTAGCGGGGGGCCAGACCCAGTACTTC,CASSPGLAGGQTQYF
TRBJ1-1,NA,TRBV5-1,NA,TGCGCCAGCAGCTTTTCTACTGACTTGAACACTGAAGCTTTCTTT,CASSFSTDLNTEAFF
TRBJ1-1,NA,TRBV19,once,TGTGCCAGTAGTGCATGGGACACACAGGCTTTCTTT,CASSAWDTQAFF
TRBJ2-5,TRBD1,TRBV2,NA,TGTGCCAGCAGTCGGGACAGTCAAGAGACCCAGTACTTC,CASSRDSQETQYF
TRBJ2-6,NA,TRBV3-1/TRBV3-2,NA,TGTGCCAGCAGCCAAGATTGGCTTTCCTCTGGGGCCAACGTCCTGACTTTC,CASSQDWLSSGANVLTF
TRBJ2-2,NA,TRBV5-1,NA,TGCGCCAGCAGCATGGGACATGGGAACACCGGGGAGCTGTTTTTT,CASSMGHGNTGELFF
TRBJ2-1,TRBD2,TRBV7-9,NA,TGTGCCAGCAGCTTACTGTTAGCGGGAAACAATGAGCAGTTCTTC,CASSLLLAGNNEQFF
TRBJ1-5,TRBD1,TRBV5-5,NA,TGTGCCAGCAGCGTCACAGGGGGCGAATACGGCAATCAGCCCCAGCATTTT,CASSVTGGEYGNQPQHF
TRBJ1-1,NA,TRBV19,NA,TGTGCCAGTAGTATCGGTAAAGGGGACACTGAAGCTTTCTTT,CASSIGKGDTEAFF
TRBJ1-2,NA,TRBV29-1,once,TGCAGCGTCCCGACGAGGGGCTACACCTTC,CSVPTRGYTF
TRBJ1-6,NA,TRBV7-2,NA,TGTGCCAGCAGCTTCTCCGGGAGACCCCTCCACTTT,CASSFSGRPLHF